This T cell receptor beta chain was sequenced in a study of spatial heterogeneity in lung cancer (dated by TCRdb to between 2018 and 2021). Turning to the overall study: More beta-chain than alpha-chain transcripts were consistently detected, likely reflecting higher beta-chain transcript abundance. TCR repertoire features were related to nonsynonymous mutation counts determined by whole-exome sequencing of tumor tissue. In non-small cell lung cancer, the study made a quantitative comparison of TCR alpha and beta repertoires among multiple tumor regions, matched nontumor lung and blood. At surgery, both alpha and beta chains were TCR-sequenced in fewer than 250 tumor regions, fewer than 85 matched nontumor lung samples and 56 PBMC samples. In the raw uncorrected reads, each unique combination of TCR and UMI appeared on average more than ten times.

This clonotype was detected many times. This receptor's antigen is unknown. Within one base of it there is no much larger clone, and no base qualities were kept. Libraries came from 5' RACE. The sample was run on a NextSeq 500. In the TCR library protocol, a unique molecular identifier was attached to each TCR cDNA molecule so that PCR and sequencing errors could be corrected. As for the original processing: TCR identification, UMI-based error correction and CDR3 extraction were all carried out with Decombinator tools. TCRs above a frequency of 2 per 1,000, corresponding to the top 1% of the tumor frequency distribution, were defined as expanded. Renyi diversity was calculated using the R vegan package after each repertoire was subsampled 100 times to 5,000 TCRs. CDR3 similarity networks were constructed using string-kernel similarity of amino acid triplets, with links drawn between CDR3s whose pairwise similarity was above 0.82. Using fastp at Q25 and MiXCR, TCRdb reprocessed the public reads and kept productive beta chains. Rows with one shared CDR3 protein collapse into an entry with the most common genes and DNA. TCRdb, not the authors, supplied the V and J calls. The sample contains tens of thousands of distinct CDR3 sequences, 13% of them found a single time. Clones ranked in the top ten supply approximately 7% of the sample.

Paper-wide results and their limitations: Confirming at a functional level the hypothesis that regional TCRs recognize regional mutations was considered to require additional single-cell paired TCR alpha and beta sequencing. Ubiquitous expanded tumor TCRs showed up in blood more often at tumor resection than at routine follow-up.

According to the germline V gene, CDR1 reads WSHSY and CDR2 reads SAAADI. The cysteine opens and the phenylalanine closes a CDR3 of 14 amino acids. The retained sequence is limited to the CDR3, 42 bases, with the frame set at the first base. After removal of 3 bases from V and 10 bases from J, the junction retains 5 bases not matched to a gene. The intended sense of this specimen's time point label: sample taken at primary tumor resection. Without any cell sorting, TCR sequencing was performed on whole RNA extracted either from tumor and nontumor lung tissue or from cryopreserved PBMC samples. Samples were obtained from approximately 77 patients with early-stage, untreated non-small cell lung cancer from the lung TRACERx cohort. A patient was chosen for TCR sequencing only when enough RNA was available from at least two tumor regions.

The receptor's source is a male donor with early-stage non-small cell lung cancer. The rearranged segments are TRBV10-2 and TRBJ2-3; 12 junctional bases match TRBD2. The sequencing here drew on PBMCs, taken at surgery. The bases read TGCGCCAGCAGTGAAACGACTAGCGGGAGTGCGCAGTATTTT. This encodes CASSETTSGSAQYF.